The source of this TCR beta chain is a study of T-cell reconstitution after alpha-beta-depleted transplantation in children. Germline CDR1 KGHSH, CDR2 LQKENI. This CDR3 spans 17 amino acids. Trimming removed 4 bases from V and 4 bases from J; junction bases left unmatched: 16. Preparation of the TCRbeta library involved a method that used unique molecular identifiers. Via MiXCR, TCRdb re-called the PCR reads, giving one row per CDR3 protein. The data contain roughly 790,000 distinct CDR3 sequences, approximately 15% of them seen just once; the ten biggest clones take up roughly 5%. Details on this clonotype: Its antigen is undetermined.

Study-wide findings and caveats: Where alpha-beta T cells came from about two months after transplant was reportedly several hundred expanded graft clones.

This receptor was identified in a male patient younger than 18 who had a stem cell transplant for acute lymphoblastic leukemia, so the T cells may come from the graft donor. This sample comprised PBMCs, mostly from graft donor cells, obtained 360 days after TCRalphabeta/CD19-depleted stem cell transplant. The chain is built from TRBV18 and TRBJ2-7; 7 nucleotides agree with TRBD1. The CDR3: CASSQDRPSTPPYEQYF. CDR3 sequence (DNA): TGTGCCAGCTCACAGGACAGGCCCAGTACCCCTCCGTACGAGCAGTACTTC.